The present TCR beta chain was sequenced within a study of response to subunit inactivated influenza vaccine. The study, taken as a whole, reports: New T cells are recruited in small numbers by each seasonal influenza vaccination, according to the authors' suggestion.

TCRdb re-analysed the RT-PCR reads in MiXCR, keeping a single row per CDR3 protein. The data hold over 300,000 distinct CDR3 sequences, with just over 20% observed a single time. From germline, CDR1 is DFQATT and CDR2 SNEGSKA (reference sequence). This CDR3 has 14 residues. The trim removed 4 bases at V and 0 bases at J, leaving 4 bases unmatched. This clonotype came up a few times. As yet, its antigen is unknown. The TCR was taken from a man between 50 and 69 years old who received an inactivated influenza vaccine. The rearrangement joins TRBV20-1 to TRBJ1-1, with TRBD1 matching 8 bases. Specimen: PBMCs from blood, collected roughly 20 months after vaccination. The CDR3 loop reads CSATYRGMNTEAFF. The CDR3 nucleotides are TGCAGTGCTACCTACAGGGGGATGAACACTGAAGCTTTCTTT.